This T cell receptor beta chain was retrieved from a study of Graves' ophthalmopathy and Graves' hyperthyroidism. Overall study: Where ophthalmopathy was absent within 18 months of follow-up, hyperthyroidism was stable.

Amplification of the TCR beta CDR3 regions used RNA transcripts (as template). In the first round, RT-PCR was carried out with HTBI primers, and a multiplex PCR formed the second round. One entry per CDR3 protein, called by TCRdb with MiXCR from the multiplex PCR reads. The data contain a few hundred thousand distinct CDR3 sequences, roughly 39% of them singletons. General study findings and limits: Most expanded thyroid clonotypes above 0.001 frequency also appeared in blood.

Comment on this clonotype: What it binds is unknown.

Per germline, CDR1 SGHVS and CDR2 FNYEAQ. The V end lost 1 base, the J end lost 6 bases, and 16 bases lay between the germline ends. This CDR3 has 17 amino acids. The receptor comes from an adult man with Graves' hyperthyroidism. The J gene is TRBJ1-6, the V gene TRBV7-6; no clear D. The sequenced material came from peripheral blood or thyroid tissue (not recorded which). CDR3 DNA: TGTGCCAGCAGCTTAGAGCTTCGTAGGGCCTCTAATTCACCCCTCCACTTT. Amino acid sequence: CASSLELRRASNSPLHF.